One and the same sample provided the 7 T cell receptor beta chains below, sequenced in a study of T cell responses to AZD1222 COVID-19 vaccine. Measured with immunoSEQ multiplex PCR; TCRdb has only the in-frame clones, and not every one. This sample has approximately 300,000 clones; roughly 93% occur once, and the top ten carry roughly 0.5%. Sequences were derived from peripheral blood, sampled 28 days after the second AZD1222 dose. The receptors shown here come from an adult who received the AZD1222 COVID-19 vaccine.

The V gene is TRBV6-1, the J gene TRBJ1-1; perhaps TRBD1 as D (5 bases). The germline gives CDR1 MNHNS, CDR2 SASEGT. V lost 2 bases to trimming and J lost 9 bases, with 10 bases between them. The CDR3 runs 12 residues. In DNA form, the CDR3 reads TGTGCCAGCAGTGAAAGGGCAGGGAAAGCTTTCTTT. Protein: CASSERAGKAFF.

This chain links TRBV2 with TRBJ2-7; 14 bases are shared with TRBD2. This CDR3 region has 14 residues. V lost 5 bases to trimming and J lost 7 bases; unmatched junction nucleotides: 4. Germline values: CDR1 SNHLY, CDR2 FYNNEI. CDR3 sequence (DNA): TGTGCCAGCAGTAGACTAGCGGGAGGGGGGGAGCAGTACTTC. Translating gives CASSRLAGGGEQYF. Full variable domain (missing parts from reference TRBV2 and TRBJ2-7): EPEVTQTPSHQVTQMGQEVILRCVPISNHLYFYWYRQILGQKVEFLVSFYNNEISEKSEIFDDQFSVERPDGSNFTLKIRSTKLEDSAMYFCASSRLAGGGEQYFGPGTRLTVT.

The CDR3: CASSWAAYSNQPQHF. CDR3 DNA sequence: TGTGCCAGCAGTTGGGCGGCTTATAGCAATCAGCCCCAGCATTTT. This chain uses TRBV28 with TRBJ1-5; D uncertain. Trimming took off 4 bases at V and 0 bases at J, with 10 bases between the two ends. This CDR3 spans 15 amino acids. CDR1 and CDR2 (germline): MDHEN, SYDVKM.

The rearrangement links TRBV4-1 to TRBJ2-6; TRBD1 matches 10 bases. V gave up 1 base and J gave up 1 base; unmatched junction bases: 1. CDR3 length: 17 residues. Per the germline V gene, CDR1 is MGHRA and CDR2 is YSYEKL. DNA for the CDR3: TGCGCCAGCAGCCAAGGACAGGGGGCGTCTGGGGCCAACGTCCTGACTTTC. Translating it yields CASSQGQGASGANVLTF.

This clone was seen only once. This chain connects TRBV7-2 to TRBJ1-2; 7 nucleotides align to TRBD1. CDR3 length: 13 residues. V lost 1 base to trimming and J lost 4 bases; unmatched junction nucleotides: 0. Germline lookup yields CDR1 SGHTA and CDR2 FQGNSA. CDR3 in DNA: TGTGCCAGCAGCTTAGACAGGGGCTATGGCTACACCTTC. This encodes CASSLDRGYGYTF.

The CDR3 sequence is CASSESGSSYNSPLHF. The DNA for the CDR3 is TGCGCCAGCAGTGAGTCCGGAAGCTCCTATAATTCACCCCTCCACTTT. V usage is TRBV10-2 and J usage is TRBJ1-6; no reliable D call. CDR1 and CDR2 from the germline V gene are WSHSY and SAAADI. This CDR3 is 16 amino acids long. The ends were cut back, 0 bases at V and 0 bases at J, with 6 bases in the middle.

The rearrangement joins TRBV6-4 to TRBJ2-1; 11 bases match TRBD2. Per the germline V gene, CDR1 is MRHNA and CDR2 is SNTAGT. Losses at the gene ends were 5 bases for V and 3 bases for J; bases not matched to a gene: 6. The CDR3 sequence is 16 residues long. CDR3 region: CASSSKGLADYNEQFF. The CDR3 DNA sequence: TGTGCCAGCAGTTCTAAGGGACTAGCGGACTACAATGAGCAGTTCTTC.